The entry that follows covers one TCR beta chain sequence. The antigen remains unidentified. Unique molecular identifiers were carried by the TCR beta cDNA libraries. TCRdb reprocessed the PCR reads via MiXCR and lists one record per CDR3 protein. The sample lists around 770,000 distinct CDR3 sequences; around 42% were seen once. This specimen belongs to a study of post-analysis software for immune sequencing data. The CDR3 totals 11 residues. The germline V gene has CDR1 DFQATT and CDR2 SNEGSKA (reference sequence). General observations from the study: The study found TRBV5-6, TRBV5-1 and TRBV20-1 among about five TRBV segments more frequent in patients than controls.

V and J are TRBV20-1 and TRBJ2-5; D is unclear. The end of the DNA is better explained by TRBJ2-7, so the J call may be wrong. The sample consisted of blood. The receptor was derived from a girl aged 5 to 17 with multiple sclerosis. CDR3 residues: CSARAPPEQYF. The CDR3 nucleotides are TGCAGTGCTAGAGCCCCCCCCGAGCAGTACTTC.